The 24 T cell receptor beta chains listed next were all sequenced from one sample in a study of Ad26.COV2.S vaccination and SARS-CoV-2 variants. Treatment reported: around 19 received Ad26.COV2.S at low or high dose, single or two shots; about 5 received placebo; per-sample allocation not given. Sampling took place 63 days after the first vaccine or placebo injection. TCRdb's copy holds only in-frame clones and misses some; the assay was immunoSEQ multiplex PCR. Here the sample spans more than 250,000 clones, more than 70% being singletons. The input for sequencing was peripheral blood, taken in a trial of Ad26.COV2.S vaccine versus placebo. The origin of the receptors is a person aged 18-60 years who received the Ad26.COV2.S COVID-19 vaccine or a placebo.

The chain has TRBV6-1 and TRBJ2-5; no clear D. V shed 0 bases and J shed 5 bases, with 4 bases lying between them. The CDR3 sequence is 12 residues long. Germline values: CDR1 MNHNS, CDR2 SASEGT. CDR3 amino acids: CASSEARETQYF. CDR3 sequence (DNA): TGTGCCAGCAGTGAAGCGAGGGAGACCCAGTACTTC.

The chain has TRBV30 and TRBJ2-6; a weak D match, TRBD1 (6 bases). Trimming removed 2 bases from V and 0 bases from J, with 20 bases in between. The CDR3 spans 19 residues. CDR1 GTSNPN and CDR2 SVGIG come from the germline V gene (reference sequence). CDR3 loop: CAWSPIDRRYFSGANVLTF. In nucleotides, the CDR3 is TGTGCCTGGAGTCCAATCGACAGGCGATACTTCTCTGGGGCCAACGTCCTGACTTTC.

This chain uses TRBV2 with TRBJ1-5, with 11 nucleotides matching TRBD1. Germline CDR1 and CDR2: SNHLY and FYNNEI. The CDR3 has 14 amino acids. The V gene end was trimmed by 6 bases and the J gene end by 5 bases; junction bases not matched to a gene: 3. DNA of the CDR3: TGTGCCAGCAGCGGGACAGGGGGACATCAGCCCCAGCATTTT. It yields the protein CASSGTGGHQPQHF.

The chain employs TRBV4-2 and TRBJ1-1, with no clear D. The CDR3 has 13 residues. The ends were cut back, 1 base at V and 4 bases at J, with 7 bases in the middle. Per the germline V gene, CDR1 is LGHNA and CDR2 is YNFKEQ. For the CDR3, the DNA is TGTGCCAGCAGCCAAGCCCCCGGCACTGAAGCTTTCTTT. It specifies CASSQAPGTEAFF.

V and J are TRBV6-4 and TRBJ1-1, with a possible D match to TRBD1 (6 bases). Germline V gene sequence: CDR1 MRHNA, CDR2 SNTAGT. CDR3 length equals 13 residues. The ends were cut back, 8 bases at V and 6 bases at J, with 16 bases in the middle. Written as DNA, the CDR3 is TGTGCCAGCGGTAGACAGGCAGGGTCTGAAGCTTTCTTT. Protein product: CASGRQAGSEAFF.

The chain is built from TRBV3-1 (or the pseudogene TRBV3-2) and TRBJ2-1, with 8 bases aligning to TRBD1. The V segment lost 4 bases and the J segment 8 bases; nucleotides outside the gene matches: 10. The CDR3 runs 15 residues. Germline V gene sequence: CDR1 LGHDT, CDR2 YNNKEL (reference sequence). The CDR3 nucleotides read TGTGCCAGCAGCCCCGGACAGGGAAGATATCATGAGCAGTTCTTC. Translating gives CASSPGQGRYHEQFF.

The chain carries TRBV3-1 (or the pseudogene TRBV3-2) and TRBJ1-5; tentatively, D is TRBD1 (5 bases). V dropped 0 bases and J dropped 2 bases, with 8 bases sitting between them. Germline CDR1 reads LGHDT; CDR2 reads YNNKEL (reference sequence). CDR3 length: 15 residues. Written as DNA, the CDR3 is TGTGCCAGCAGCCAAGATCAGGGTGGCAATCAGCCCCAGCATTTT. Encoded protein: CASSQDQGGNQPQHF.

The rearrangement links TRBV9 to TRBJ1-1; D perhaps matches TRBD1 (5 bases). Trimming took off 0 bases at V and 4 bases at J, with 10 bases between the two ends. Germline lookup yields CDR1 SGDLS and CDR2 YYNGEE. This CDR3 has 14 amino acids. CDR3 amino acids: CASSVAGSSTEAFF. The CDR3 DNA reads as TGTGCCAGCAGCGTAGCAGGGAGTAGCACTGAAGCTTTCTTT.

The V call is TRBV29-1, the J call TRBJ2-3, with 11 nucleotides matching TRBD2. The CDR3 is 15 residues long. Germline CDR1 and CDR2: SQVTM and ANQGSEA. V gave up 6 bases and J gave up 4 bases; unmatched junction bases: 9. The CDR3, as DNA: TGCAGCGTCGAAATAGCGGGAGGGCCCTCAGATACGCAGTATTTT. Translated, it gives CSVEIAGGPSDTQYF.

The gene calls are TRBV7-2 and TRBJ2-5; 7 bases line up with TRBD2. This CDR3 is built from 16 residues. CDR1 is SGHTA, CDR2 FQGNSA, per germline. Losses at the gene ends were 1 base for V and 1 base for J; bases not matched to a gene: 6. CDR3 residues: CASSLGTLAVQETQYF. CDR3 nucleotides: TGTGCCAGCAGCTTAGGCACCCTAGCGGTCCAAGAGACCCAGTACTTC.

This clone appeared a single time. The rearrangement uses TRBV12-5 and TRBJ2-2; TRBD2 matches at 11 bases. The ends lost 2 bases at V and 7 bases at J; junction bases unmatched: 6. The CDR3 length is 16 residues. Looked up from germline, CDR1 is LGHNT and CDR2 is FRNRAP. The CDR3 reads CASGLTSGSSGGELFF. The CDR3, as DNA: TGTGCTAGTGGTTTGACTAGCGGGAGTTCGGGCGGGGAGCTGTTTTTT.

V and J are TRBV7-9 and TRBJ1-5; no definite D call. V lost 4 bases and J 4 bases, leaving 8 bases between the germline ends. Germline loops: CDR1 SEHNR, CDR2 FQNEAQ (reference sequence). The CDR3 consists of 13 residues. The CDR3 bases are TGTGCCAGCAGCTCTATGGGGAATCAGCCCCAGCATTTT. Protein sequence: CASSSMGNQPQHF.

The CDR3 DNA is TGTGCCAGCAGCCAAGAACCGGGCTTAGATACGCAGTATTTT. Translating gives CASSQEPGLDTQYF. V is TRBV3-1 (or the pseudogene TRBV3-2) and J is TRBJ2-3; D is uncertain. The CDR3 is 14 amino acids. From germline, CDR1 is LGHDT and CDR2 YNNKEL (reference sequence). Trimming pared 0 bases from V and 5 bases from J, leaving 9 bases between.

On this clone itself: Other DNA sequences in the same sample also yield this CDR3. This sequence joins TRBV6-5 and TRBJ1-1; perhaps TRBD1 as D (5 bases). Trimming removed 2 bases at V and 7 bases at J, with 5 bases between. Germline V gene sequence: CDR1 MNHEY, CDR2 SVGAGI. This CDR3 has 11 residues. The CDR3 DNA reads TGTGCCAGCAGTTACGGGGGTGAAGCTTTCTTT. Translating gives CASSYGGEAFF.

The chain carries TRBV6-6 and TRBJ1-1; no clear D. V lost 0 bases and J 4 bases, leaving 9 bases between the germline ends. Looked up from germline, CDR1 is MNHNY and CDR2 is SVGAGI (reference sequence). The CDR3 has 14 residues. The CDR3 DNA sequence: TGTGCCAGCAGTTACTCGGGGTATAGCACTGAAGCTTTCTTT. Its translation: CASSYSGYSTEAFF.

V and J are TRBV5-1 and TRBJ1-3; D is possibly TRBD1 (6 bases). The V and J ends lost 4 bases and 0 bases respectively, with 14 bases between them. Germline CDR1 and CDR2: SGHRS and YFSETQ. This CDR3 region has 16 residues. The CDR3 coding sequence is TGCGCCAGCAGCGGGGACACATTACACTCTGGAAACACCATATATTTT. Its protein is CASSGDTLHSGNTIYF.

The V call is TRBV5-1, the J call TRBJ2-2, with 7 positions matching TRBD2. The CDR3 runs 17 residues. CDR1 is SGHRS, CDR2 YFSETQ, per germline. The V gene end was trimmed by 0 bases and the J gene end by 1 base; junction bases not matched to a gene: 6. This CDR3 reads CASSLAASGLNTGELFF. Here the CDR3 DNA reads TGCGCCAGCAGCTTGGCGGCTAGCGGACTGAACACCGGGGAGCTGTTTTTT.

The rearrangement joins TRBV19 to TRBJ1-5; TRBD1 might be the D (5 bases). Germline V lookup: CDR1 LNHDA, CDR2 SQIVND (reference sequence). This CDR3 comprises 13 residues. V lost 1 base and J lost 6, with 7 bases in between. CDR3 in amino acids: CASSIAQGQPQHF. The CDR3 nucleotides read TGTGCCAGTAGTATAGCCCAGGGTCAGCCCCAGCATTTT. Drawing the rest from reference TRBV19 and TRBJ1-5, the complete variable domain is DGGITQSPKYLFRKEGQNVTLSCEQNLNHDAMYWYRQDPGQGLRLIYYSQIVNDFQKGDIAEGYSVSREKKESFPLTVTSAQKNPTAFYLCASSIAQGQPQHFGDGTRLSIL.

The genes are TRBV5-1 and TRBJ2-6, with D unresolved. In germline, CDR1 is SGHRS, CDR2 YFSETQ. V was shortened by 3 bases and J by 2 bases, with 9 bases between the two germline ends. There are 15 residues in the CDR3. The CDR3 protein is CASSSAATGANVLTF. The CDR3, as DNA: TGCGCCAGCAGCTCAGCAGCTACTGGGGCCAACGTCCTGACTTTC.

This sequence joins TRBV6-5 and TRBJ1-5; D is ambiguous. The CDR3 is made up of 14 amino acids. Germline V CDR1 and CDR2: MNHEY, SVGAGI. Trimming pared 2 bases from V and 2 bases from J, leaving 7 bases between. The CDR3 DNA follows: TGTGCCAGCAGTTACGGTATTGGCAATCAGCCCCAGCATTTT. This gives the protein CASSYGIGNQPQHF.

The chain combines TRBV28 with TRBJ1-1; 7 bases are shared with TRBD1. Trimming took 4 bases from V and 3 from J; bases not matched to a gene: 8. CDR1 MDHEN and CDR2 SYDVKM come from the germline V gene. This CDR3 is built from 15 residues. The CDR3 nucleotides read TGTGCCAGCAGTTCGGACAGGTCGTGGTACACTGAAGCTTTCTTT. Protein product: CASSSDRSWYTEAFF.

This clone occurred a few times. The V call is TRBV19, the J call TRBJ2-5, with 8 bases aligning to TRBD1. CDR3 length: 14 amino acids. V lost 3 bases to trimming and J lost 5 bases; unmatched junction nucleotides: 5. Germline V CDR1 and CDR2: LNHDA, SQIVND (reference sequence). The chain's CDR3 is CASSIGRGQETQYF. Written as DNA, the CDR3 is TGTGCCAGTAGTATTGGCAGGGGGCAGGAGACCCAGTACTTC.

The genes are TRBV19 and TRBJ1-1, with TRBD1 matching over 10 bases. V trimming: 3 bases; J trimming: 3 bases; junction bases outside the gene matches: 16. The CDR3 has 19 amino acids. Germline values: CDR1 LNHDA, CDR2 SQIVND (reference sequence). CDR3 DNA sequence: TGTGCCAGTAGTATGAGTTTCGACAGGGGGCACGATTGGGACACTGAAGCTTTCTTT. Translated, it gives CASSMSFDRGHDWDTEAFF.

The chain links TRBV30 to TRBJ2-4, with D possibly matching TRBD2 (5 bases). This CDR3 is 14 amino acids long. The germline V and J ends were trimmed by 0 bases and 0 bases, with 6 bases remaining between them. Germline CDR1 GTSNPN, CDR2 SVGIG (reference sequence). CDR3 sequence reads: CAWSVGLAKNIQYF. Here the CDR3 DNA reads TGTGCCTGGAGTGTAGGACTAGCCAAAAACATTCAGTACTTC. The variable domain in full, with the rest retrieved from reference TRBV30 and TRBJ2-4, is SQTIHQWPATLVQPVGSPLSLECTVEGTSNPNLYWYRQAAGRGLQLLFYSVGIGQISSEVPQNLSASRPQDRQFILSSKKLLLSDSGFYLCAWSVGLAKNIQYFGAGTRLSVL.